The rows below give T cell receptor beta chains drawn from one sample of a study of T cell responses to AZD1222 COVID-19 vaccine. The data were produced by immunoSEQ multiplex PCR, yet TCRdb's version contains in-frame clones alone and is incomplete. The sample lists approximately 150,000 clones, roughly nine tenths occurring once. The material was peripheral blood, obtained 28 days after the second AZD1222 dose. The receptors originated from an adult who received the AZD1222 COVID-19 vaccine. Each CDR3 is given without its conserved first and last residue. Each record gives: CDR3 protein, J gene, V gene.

ASSFSNTEAF | TRBJ1-1 | TRBV12-3/TRBV12-4
SVRQGAVGEKLF | TRBJ1-4 | TRBV29-1
ASSLDGGWAASNEKLF | TRBJ1-4 | TRBV11-2
ASSLVGSGVTDTQY | TRBJ2-3 | TRBV5-1
ASSSGGEQY | TRBJ2-7 | TRBV5-1
ASSARYEQF | TRBJ2-1 | TRBV2
ASTSIETQY | TRBJ2-5 | TRBV12-3/TRBV12-4
ASSLRDRAAEQY | TRBJ2-7 | TRBV7-9
ASSLGGLEAYEQY | TRBJ2-7 | TRBV11-1
ASSDTPNTGELF | TRBJ2-2 | TRBV10-1
ASSLYAPDSTDTQY | TRBJ2-3 | TRBV11-2
AISERQGVYNEQF | TRBJ2-1 | TRBV10-3
ASSPRTGTYEQY | TRBJ2-7 | TRBV27
ASSQGTGGTGELF | TRBJ2-2 | TRBV4-2
ASSHNREVSYGYT | TRBJ1-2 | TRBV4-1
ASSKAPWDTQY | TRBJ2-3 | TRBV12-3/TRBV12-4
ASSLSGVETQY | TRBJ2-5 | TRBV5-4
ASSLVGGENNEQF | TRBJ2-1 | TRBV7-2
ASSLQQSSNQPQH | TRBJ1-5 | TRBV27
ASSLRGNYGYT | TRBJ1-2 | TRBV5-5
ASSDSGGAYDTQY | TRBJ2-3 | TRBV6-4
ASRSDDHQPQH | TRBJ1-5 | TRBV6-5
ASSRGTGVEKLF | TRBJ1-4 | TRBV19
ARSAGQGVISNQPQH | TRBJ1-5 | TRBV5-3
ASIGGDYEQY | TRBJ2-7 | TRBV2